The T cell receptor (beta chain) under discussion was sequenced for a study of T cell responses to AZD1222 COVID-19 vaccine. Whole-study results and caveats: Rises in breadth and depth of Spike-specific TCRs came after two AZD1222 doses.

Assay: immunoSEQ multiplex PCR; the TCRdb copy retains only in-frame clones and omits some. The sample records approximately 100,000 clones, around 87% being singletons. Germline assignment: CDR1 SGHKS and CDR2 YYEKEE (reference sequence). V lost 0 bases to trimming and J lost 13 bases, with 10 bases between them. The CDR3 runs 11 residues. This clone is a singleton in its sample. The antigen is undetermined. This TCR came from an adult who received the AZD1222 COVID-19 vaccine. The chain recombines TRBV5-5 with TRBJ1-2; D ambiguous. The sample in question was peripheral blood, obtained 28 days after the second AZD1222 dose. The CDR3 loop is CASSLAVEPTF. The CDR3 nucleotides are TGTGCCAGCAGCTTGGCCGTGGAGCCCACCTTC.